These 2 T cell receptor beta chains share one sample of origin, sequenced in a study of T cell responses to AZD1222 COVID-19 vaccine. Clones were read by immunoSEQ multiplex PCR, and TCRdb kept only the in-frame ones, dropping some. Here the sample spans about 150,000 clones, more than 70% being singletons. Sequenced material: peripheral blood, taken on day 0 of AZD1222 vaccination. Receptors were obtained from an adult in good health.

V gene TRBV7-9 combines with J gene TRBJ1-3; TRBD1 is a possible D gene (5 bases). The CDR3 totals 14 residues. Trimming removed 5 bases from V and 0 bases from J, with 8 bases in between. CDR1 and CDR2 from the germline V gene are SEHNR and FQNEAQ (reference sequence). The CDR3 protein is CASSLDSSGNTIYF. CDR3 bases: TGTGCCAGCAGCCTTGACAGCTCTGGAAACACCATATATTTT.

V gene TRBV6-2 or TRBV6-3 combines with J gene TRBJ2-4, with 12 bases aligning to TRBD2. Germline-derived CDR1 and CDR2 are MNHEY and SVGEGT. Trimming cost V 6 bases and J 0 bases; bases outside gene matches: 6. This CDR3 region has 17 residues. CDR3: CASSRLAGALAKNIQYF. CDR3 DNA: TGTGCCAGCAGCCGACTAGCGGGAGCCTTAGCCAAAAACATTCAGTACTTC.